The 4 T cell receptor beta chains in this list originate from one sample, sequenced in a study of shared clonotypes between healthy human individuals. The table came from immunoSEQ multiplex PCR; TCRdb's copy has only in-frame clones and leaves some out. The profile covers roughly 1,500,000 clones, with just under 99% appearing a single time and 0.36% taken by the ten largest. Sequenced sample: naive CD4+ T cells sorted from blood. Regarding subset: CD45RA+ positively selected. The receptors were gathered from a man between 25 and 39 years old in good health.

This chain connects TRBV7-9 to TRBJ1-4, with 7 bases matching TRBD1. Per germline, CDR1 SEHNR and CDR2 FQNEAQ (reference sequence). This CDR3 region has 13 residues. The J segment lost 8 bases and the V segment lost 4 bases, leaving 4 bases of the junction unmatched. For the CDR3, the DNA is TGTGCCAGCAGCTCGGGACAGTGGGAAAAACTGTTTTTT. The encoded protein is CASSSGQWEKLFF.

The V call is TRBV19, the J call TRBJ2-5; D gene uncertain. Germline V gene lookup returns CDR1 LNHDA and CDR2 SQIVND (reference sequence). The length of the CDR3 is 11 residues. The CDR3 spells CASEARETQYF. DNA for the CDR3: TGTGCTAGTGAAGCCCGGGAGACCCAGTACTTC.

J is TRBJ1-1 and V is TRBV19; TRBD1 matches 11 bases. Germline values: CDR1 LNHDA, CDR2 SQIVND (reference sequence). CDR3 size: 19 residues. After removal of 5 bases from V and 4 bases from J, the junction contained 18 bases not matched to a gene. The CDR3 nucleotides read TGTGCCAGTAGTTCGGACAGGGGGCGAGGGGGTAAGGGAGGCACTGAAGCTTTCTTT. Translating gives CASSSDRGRGGKGGTEAFF. The entire variable domain, with the rest obtained from reference TRBV19 and TRBJ1-1, is as follows: DGGITQSPKYLFRKEGQNVTLSCEQNLNHDAMYWYRQDPGQGLRLIYYSQIVNDFQKGDIAEGYSVSREKKESFPLTVTSAQKNPTAFYLCASSSDRGRGGKGGTEAFFGQGTRLTVV.

The chain combines TRBV28 with TRBJ2-7; D is unclear. The CDR3 loop spans 12 amino acids. Looked up from germline, CDR1 is MDHEN and CDR2 is SYDVKM. V was pared by 4 bases and J by 3 bases, with 7 bases between. The CDR3, as DNA: TGTGCCAGCAGTTCGACCTTCTACGAGCAGTACTTC. Translated: CASSSTFYEQYF. The full variable domain, with the rest looked up from reference TRBV28 and TRBJ2-7, is DVKVTQSSRYLVKRTGEKVFLECVQDMDHENMFWYRQDPGLGLRLIYFSYDVKMKEKGDIPEGYSVSREKKERFSLILESASTNQTSMYLCASSSTFYEQYFGPGTRLTVT.